A selection of T cell receptor beta chains follows, all from one sample in a study of graft-versus-host responses after intestinal transplantation. The assay was immunoSEQ multiplex PCR, and TCRdb's table has in-frame clones only and misses some. This sample yields 5,100 or so clones, of which roughly 25% are seen a single time; about 3.5% belongs to the top ten. This specimen was alloreactive CD4+ T cells from a mixed lymphocyte reaction culture, taken before transplantation. The receptors here all came from a human patient who was an organ donor for intestinal transplantation. Each CDR3 is given with its conserved first and last residue. A D gene is named only where the DNA matches it firmly. Expanded clones are given a class, and other clones once, few, many or no size at all.

abundance: few; d_gene: NA; len: 13; j_gene: TRBJ2-5; v_gene: TRBV5-6; CDR3nt: TGTGCCAGCAGCTTTGACAGGAAAGAGACCCAGTACTTC; CDR3aa: CASSFDRKETQYF
abundance: few; d_gene: NA; len: 14; j_gene: TRBJ2-2; v_gene: TRBV7-6; CDR3nt: TGTGCCAGCAGCTTAATTTCCGGCGGCGGGGAGCTGTTTTTT; CDR3aa: CASSLISGGGELFF
abundance: NA; d_gene: TRBD1; len: 16; j_gene: TRBJ1-1; v_gene: TRBV9; CDR3nt: TGTGCCAGCAGCGCCACGACAGGGGGCAACGATACTGAAGCTTTCTTT; CDR3aa: CASSATTGGNDTEAFF
abundance: NA; d_gene: NA; len: 14; j_gene: TRBJ2-3; v_gene: TRBV27; CDR3nt: TGTGCCAGCAGTTTATGGCTTAGCACAGATACGCAGTATTTT; CDR3aa: CASSLWLSTDTQYF
abundance: large; d_gene: NA; len: 16; j_gene: TRBJ1-6; v_gene: TRBV5-1; CDR3nt: TGCGCCAGCAGCTTGGGGGCAGGGACTACTAATTCACCCCTCCACTTT; CDR3aa: CASSLGAGTTNSPLHF
abundance: NA; d_gene: NA; len: 14; j_gene: TRBJ1-1; v_gene: TRBV23-1; CDR3nt: TGCGCCAGCAGTTTCACTTGGTTAAACACTGAAGCTTTCTTT; CDR3aa: CASSFTWLNTEAFF
abundance: few; d_gene: TRBD2; len: 16; j_gene: TRBJ2-7; v_gene: TRBV27; CDR3nt: TGTGCCAGCAGCCGCTCGGGACTAGCGGGCTTTTACGAGCAGTACTTC; CDR3aa: CASSRSGLAGFYEQYF
abundance: few; d_gene: TRBD2; len: 15; j_gene: TRBJ2-3; v_gene: TRBV7-3; CDR3nt: TGTGCCAGCAGCTTACAGGGAGGGAAATCGGATACGCAGTATTTT; CDR3aa: CASSLQGGKSDTQYF
abundance: NA; d_gene: TRBD1; len: 16; j_gene: TRBJ1-5; v_gene: TRBV5-8; CDR3nt: TGTGCCAGCAGCCCTGGGACAGTTCATAGCAATCAGCCCCAGCATTTT; CDR3aa: CASSPGTVHSNQPQHF
abundance: NA; d_gene: TRBD2; len: 14; j_gene: TRBJ2-7; v_gene: TRBV23-1; CDR3nt: TGCGCCAGCCTCTCCCTGGGGCTAGCGGGGGAGCAGTACTTC; CDR3aa: CASLSLGLAGEQYF
abundance: NA; d_gene: TRBD1; len: 14; j_gene: TRBJ1-1; v_gene: TRBV9; CDR3nt: TGTGCCAGCAGCGCCGACAGGGGAAGAGCTGAAGCTTTCTTT; CDR3aa: CASSADRGRAEAFF
abundance: NA; d_gene: TRBD1; len: 15; j_gene: TRBJ1-2; v_gene: TRBV6-6; CDR3nt: TGTGCCAGCAGTTACGTCCAGGGGGCAAAGTATGGCTACACCTTC; CDR3aa: CASSYVQGAKYGYTF